The 19 T cell receptor beta chains listed next were all sequenced from one sample in a study of a mutant IDH1 vaccine in newly diagnosed glioma. Data came from immunoSEQ multiplex PCR; TCRdb stores just in-frame clones and leaves some out. The profile covers about 32,000 clones, with more than 75% appearing a single time and approximately 15% taken by the ten largest. As to time point: week 35, safety follow-up. Every vaccine dose comprised 300 ug of mutant IDH1 20-mer peptide plus topical imiquimod. For these receptors, no antigen is known. The sequences come from PBMCs, collected from a glioma patient whose treatment included an IDH1 peptide vaccine. The receptors here all came from a man aged 25-45 years with glioma.

This clone appeared a single time. The chain has TRBV7-9 and TRBJ1-2, with D perhaps TRBD1 (6 bases). The CDR3 loop spans 15 amino acids. Trimming pared 4 bases from V and 3 bases from J, leaving 15 bases between. The germline gives CDR1 SEHNR, CDR2 FQNEAQ (reference sequence). DNA of the CDR3: TGTGCCAGCAGCTCAGACCTCGGACAGTACTATGGCTACACCTTC. This translates into CASSSDLGQYYGYTF.

The rearrangement uses TRBV5-1 and TRBJ2-2, with D possibly TRBD1 on 5 matching bases. The CDR3 covers 14 residues. Trimming cost V 4 bases and J 1 base, with 8 bases left between them. Looked up from germline, CDR1 is SGHRS and CDR2 is YFSETQ. This CDR3 is CASSPQGNTGELFF. The DNA for the CDR3 is TGCGCCAGCAGCCCTCAGGGGAACACCGGGGAGCTGTTTTTT.

This clone has a handful of counts. The chain employs TRBV30 and TRBJ1-1; D not certain. Germline loops: CDR1 GTSNPN, CDR2 SVGIG (reference sequence). The germline V and J ends were trimmed by 0 bases and 2 bases, with 7 bases remaining between them. The CDR3 extends over 13 amino acids. CDR3 in amino acids: CAWSVGSNTEAFF. CDR3 nucleotides: TGTGCCTGGAGTGTAGGTAGCAACACTGAAGCTTTCTTT.

V usage is TRBV11-2 and J usage is TRBJ2-7, with 7 nucleotides matching TRBD1. After removal of 0 bases from V and 3 bases from J, the junction contained 8 bases not matched to a gene. The CDR3 loop spans 16 amino acids. Germline CDR1 reads SGHAT; CDR2 reads FQNNGV. CDR3 loop: CASSLEEQAGGYEQYF. CDR3 coding DNA: TGTGCCAGCAGCTTAGAAGAACAGGCAGGGGGCTACGAGCAGTACTTC. The full variable domain, completed using reference TRBV11-2 and TRBJ2-7, is EAGVAQSPRYKIIEKRQSVAFWCNPISGHATLYWYQQILGQGPKLLIQFQNNGVVDDSQLPKDRFSAERLKGVDSTLKIQPAKLEDSAVYLCASSLEEQAGGYEQYFGPGTRLTVT.

This chain connects TRBV7-9 to TRBJ1-2, with D tentatively TRBD1 (5 bases). V was trimmed by 4 bases and J by 3 bases, leaving 18 bases between them. The germline gives CDR1 SEHNR, CDR2 FQNEAQ (reference sequence). There are 16 residues in the CDR3. The CDR3 reads CASSSGGPRGDYGYTF. The CDR3 coding sequence is TGTGCCAGCAGCTCGGGGGGTCCAAGGGGCGACTATGGCTACACCTTC. The full variable domain, in which reference TRBV7-9 and TRBJ1-2 provide the parts outside the CDR3, is DTGVSQNPRHKITKRGQNVTFRCDPISEHNRLYWYRQTLGQGPEFLTYFQNEAQLEKSRLLSDRFSAERPKGSFSTLEIQRTEQGDSAMYLCASSSGGPRGDYGYTFGSGTRLTVV.

The count of this clone is one. The gene calls are TRBV5-1 and TRBJ1-3, with D unresolved. This CDR3 comprises 15 residues. CDR1 SGHRS and CDR2 YFSETQ come from the germline V gene. Trimming cost V 2 bases and J 0 bases, with 9 bases left between them. In nucleotides, the CDR3 is TGCGCCAGCAGCTTAAAACCGAGCTCTGGAAACACCATATATTTT. Residues: CASSLKPSSGNTIYF.

CDR3 protein: CASSWTGNNEQFF. The CDR3 DNA reads as TGTGCCAGCAGCTGGACAGGGAACAATGAGCAGTTCTTC. The chain combines TRBV7-6 with TRBJ2-1; 8 positions agree with TRBD1. The germline gives CDR1 SGHVS, CDR2 FNYEAQ. The V and J ends lost 4 bases and 5 bases, in that order; junction bases with no gene match: 1. This CDR3 is built from 13 residues. Full variable domain (remainder filled in from reference TRBV7-6 and TRBJ2-1): GAGVSQSPRYKVTKRGQDVALRCDPISGHVSLYWYRQALGQGPEFLTYFNYEAQQDKSGLPNDRFSAERPEGSISTLTIQRTEQRDSAMYRCASSWTGNNEQFFGPGTRLTVL.

This clone occurred once. The genes are TRBV4-1 and TRBJ2-5; 7 bases agree with TRBD2. Trimming removed 4 bases from V and 5 bases from J; junction bases left unmatched: 22. Germline CDR1 is MGHRA and CDR2 is YSYEKL. The CDR3 covers 19 residues. CDR3 protein: CASSRRESSGSSWEETQYF. For the CDR3, the DNA is TGCGCCAGCAGCCGCCGGGAGAGTAGCGGGTCCTCCTGGGAGGAGACCCAGTACTTC.

The chain joins TRBV7-6 to TRBJ2-1; a possible D gene is TRBD2 (5 bases). The CDR3 length is 13 residues. V was cut by 5 bases and J by 1 base, with 6 bases left in between. Germline CDR1 is SGHVS and CDR2 is FNYEAQ. CDR3 sequence reads: CASSRGSYNEQFF. In DNA form, the CDR3 reads TGTGCCAGCAGCCGAGGGTCCTACAATGAGCAGTTCTTC.

This rearrangement joins TRBV15 to TRBJ1-5, with unresolved D. Trimming removed 0 bases from V and 2 bases from J, with 17 bases in between. Germline V gives CDR1 LNHNV, CDR2 YYDKDF (reference sequence). The CDR3 totals 18 residues. The CDR3 region has the DNA TGTGCCACCAGCAGAGATTGGGGAGGCTCCGGGGGCAATCAGCCCCAGCATTTT. Translation: CATSRDWGGSGGNQPQHF.

This chain uses TRBV10-3 with TRBJ1-2, with no clear D. CDR3 length: 13 residues. V shed 8 bases and J shed 2 bases, with 12 bases lying between them. Germline CDR1 ENHRY, CDR2 SYGVKD. For the CDR3, the DNA is TGTGCCATCTCTGGCACCCAAAACTATGGCTACACCTTC. It translates to CAISGTQNYGYTF.

This clone was recorded only once. The CDR3 spells CASRPGTTNTGELFF. CDR3 nucleotide sequence: TGTGCCAGCAGGCCCGGGACAACGAACACCGGGGAGCTGTTTTTT. The V call is TRBV6-1, the J call TRBJ2-2; tentative D call: TRBD1 (6 bases). CDR3 length: 15 residues. Looked up from germline, CDR1 is MNHNS and CDR2 is SASEGT. Trimming cost V 6 bases and J 0 bases, with 11 bases left between them.

This clone has more than one count but fewer than ten. The chain uses TRBV15 and TRBJ2-4, with D perhaps assigned TRBD1 or TRBD2 (5 bases each). The CDR3 has 16 residues. Germline-derived CDR1 and CDR2 are LNHNV and YYDKDF (reference sequence). Trimming left V 0 bases short and J 2 bases short, with 11 bases between. CDR3 DNA sequence: TGTGCCACCAGCAGAGATAACGGGGCGTCCAAAAACATTCAGTACTTC. Protein: CATSRDNGASKNIQYF.

The chain couples TRBV14 to TRBJ2-5; weak D call: TRBD2 (5 bases). The V end was cut by 1 base, the J end by 3 bases, with 12 bases between. This CDR3 comprises 15 residues. Per the germline V gene, CDR1 is SGHDN and CDR2 is FVKESK. As DNA, the CDR3 is TGTGCCAGCAGCCAAGGTAATGGACTCGAAGAGACCCAGTACTTC. This codes for CASSQGNGLEETQYF.

The rearrangement uses TRBV25-1 and TRBJ1-3; possible D gene TRBD1, 5 bases. The CDR3 spans 15 residues. Per the germline V gene, CDR1 is MGHDK and CDR2 is SYGVNS. Between the trimmed V and J ends, which lost 5 bases and 0 bases, there was a span of 11 bases. The CDR3 is CASSPRDLSGNTIYF. CDR3 nucleotides: TGTGCCAGCAGTCCCCGGGACCTCTCTGGAAACACCATATATTTT. The whole variable domain, filled in from reference TRBV25-1 and TRBJ1-3, reads EADIYQTPRYLVIGTGKKITLECSQTMGHDKMYWYQQDPGMELHLIHYSYGVNSTEKGDLSSESTVSRIRTEHFPLTLESARPSHTSQYLCASSPRDLSGNTIYFGEGSWLTVV.

The chain links TRBV30 to TRBJ1-1; D gene uncertain. Trimming stripped 2 bases from V and 6 bases from J, with 16 bases between. The CDR3 length is 14 residues. Germline values: CDR1 GTSNPN, CDR2 SVGIG (reference sequence). The CDR3 DNA is TGTGCCTGGAGTCCCTTGGGTTATAGTTCTGAAGCTTTCTTT. This gives the protein CAWSPLGYSSEAFF.

The chain recombines TRBV2 with TRBJ2-5; D is possibly TRBD2 (6 bases). The CDR3 covers 14 residues. The germline V gene has CDR1 SNHLY and CDR2 FYNNEI. V lost 4 bases and J 4 bases, leaving 13 bases between the germline ends. CDR3 loop: CASSGASAGETQYF. DNA of the CDR3: TGTGCCAGCAGTGGGGCTAGCGCTGGAGAGACCCAGTACTTC.

This clone was counted between two and nine times. The chain combines TRBV19 with TRBJ1-5; tentatively, D is TRBD1 (6 bases). CDR1 is LNHDA and CDR2 is SQIVND in the germline V gene (reference sequence). The V end was cut by 6 bases, the J end by 4 bases, with 19 bases between. The CDR3 is 16 residues long. The CDR3 protein is CASSTDRIGWNQPQHF. The CDR3 nucleotides read TGTGCCAGTAGCACAGACAGGATAGGGTGGAATCAGCCCCAGCATTTT.

This clone appeared a few times. The V and J genes are TRBV30 and TRBJ1-1; D remains ambiguous. The CDR3 spans 15 residues. CDR1 and CDR2 (germline): GTSNPN, SVGIG (reference sequence). Trimming left V 7 bases short and J 2 bases short, with 20 bases between. The CDR3 is CASHRQPLINTEAFF. The CDR3 DNA reads TGTGCCTCCCACCGCCAGCCCCTAATCAACACTGAAGCTTTCTTT. Supplemented by reference TRBV30 and TRBJ1-1, the full variable domain reads SQTIHQWPATLVQPVGSPLSLECTVEGTSNPNLYWYRQAAGRGLQLLFYSVGIGQISSEVPQNLSASRPQDRQFILSSKKLLLSDSGFYLCASHRQPLINTEAFFGQGTRLTVV.